This T cell receptor (beta chain) was sequenced in a study of post-analysis software for immune sequencing data. Study-wide points: Four to six TRBV segments, including TRBV5-6, TRBV5-1 and TRBV20-1, were more frequent in patients than controls.

With respect to this clonotype: The target antigen is unknown.

CDR3 length: 14 amino acids. Germline V gene sequence: CDR1 SGHNT, CDR2 YYREEE (reference sequence). J gave up 8 bases and V 0 bases, and 7 bases lay outside the gene matches. Unique molecular identifiers were carried by the TCR beta cDNA libraries. Input of roughly 1 to 11 million T cells yielded 500,000 to 550,000 cDNA molecules. TCRdb used MiXCR to reprocess the PCR reads, holding one entry per CDR3 protein. Of hundreds of thousands of distinct CDR3 sequences in the sample, roughly 58% were seen once. The chain joins TRBV5-4 to TRBJ1-2, with 7 bases lining up with TRBD1. The receptor's source is a girl under 18 with multiple sclerosis. The sequenced sample consisted of blood. The CDR3 loop is CASSLDRGPYGYTF. For the CDR3, the DNA is TGTGCCAGCAGCTTGGACAGGGGTCCCTACGGCTACACCTTC.